The present entry profiles one T cell receptor (beta chain) with its context. This may come from a read error, since a much larger clone is one base off. Produced via immunoSEQ multiplex PCR; TCRdb's table is partial and in-frame only. Among about 16,000 clones listed, 85% to 95% were seen once. Germline V gene sequence: CDR1 KGHSH, CDR2 LQKENI. The CDR3 covers 16 residues. The sample originates from a study of OX40 agonist ivuxolimab in advanced cancers. The input for sequencing was CD4+ or CD8+ T cells sorted from blood, taken in a trial of the OX40 agonist ivuxolimab. The source is an adult with an advanced solid tumor such as melanoma, head and neck, liver or kidney cancer. The rearrangement joins TRBV18 to TRBJ1-2; 8 bases agree with TRBD1. The CDR3 DNA follows: TGTGCCAGCTCACCACCAAGACAGGGGAGGTTTGGTGGCCACACCTTC. Amino acids: CASSPPRQGRFGGHTF.